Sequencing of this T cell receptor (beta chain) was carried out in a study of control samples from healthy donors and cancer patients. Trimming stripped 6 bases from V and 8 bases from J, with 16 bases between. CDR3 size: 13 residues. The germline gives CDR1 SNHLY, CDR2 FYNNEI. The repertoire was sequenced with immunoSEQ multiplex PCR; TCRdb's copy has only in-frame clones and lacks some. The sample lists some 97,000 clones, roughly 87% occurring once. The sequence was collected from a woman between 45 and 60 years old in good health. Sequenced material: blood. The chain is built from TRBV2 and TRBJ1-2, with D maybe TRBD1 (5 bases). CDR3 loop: CASRVDQGTGYTF. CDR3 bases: TGTGCCAGCAGGGTAGACCAGGGAACGGGCTACACCTTC.